This T cell receptor (beta chain) was sequenced in a study of response to subunit inactivated influenza vaccine. In germline, CDR1 is SGHTA, CDR2 FQGNSA. The CDR3 extends over 14 amino acids. TCRdb used MiXCR to reprocess the RT-PCR reads, holding one entry per CDR3 protein. The table records some 600,000 distinct CDR3 sequences, 12% to 15% of them present only once. With respect to this clonotype: Antigen: not known. A junction end diverges from the germline sequence, so it may reflect a read error.

Study findings and constraints: It was suggested by the authors that few new T cells are recruited by each seasonal influenza vaccination.

The rearrangement uses TRBV7-2 and TRBJ2-3; 8 bases line up with TRBD2. This TCR derives from a man in his fifties who received an inactivated influenza vaccine. The sample was PBMCs from blood, taken 14 to 15 days before vaccination. In DNA form, the CDR3 reads TGTGCCGGCAGCTGGGGACTAGTCGGAGATACGCAGTATTTT. Its translation is CAGSWGLVGDTQYF.